The 24 T cell receptor beta chains below were found in one sample sequenced in a study of tumour-infiltrating T cells in Burkitt lymphoma. Profiling relied on immunoSEQ multiplex PCR, and the TCRdb table lists in-frame clones only, not all of them. The sample shows around 46,000 clones, about a third of them seen only once. Sequenced: tumor tissue. The receptors stem from a human donor with Burkitt lymphoma.

The V gene is TRBV5-5, the J gene TRBJ1-2, with a possible D match to TRBD1 (5 bases). There are 15 residues in the CDR3. The germline V and J ends were trimmed by 4 bases and 8 bases, with 21 bases remaining between them. Germline V CDR1 and CDR2: SGHKS, YYEKEE (reference sequence). The CDR3 region is CASSRVTGGRGGYTF. In DNA form, the CDR3 reads TGTGCCAGCAGCCGTGTGACCGGGGGTCGGGGAGGCTACACCTTC.

This clone was found a few times. The chain carries TRBV5-1 and TRBJ2-5; D might be TRBD2 (6 bases). Germline values: CDR1 SGHRS, CDR2 YFSETQ. The V and J ends lost 0 bases and 4 bases respectively, with 10 bases between them. This CDR3 region has 14 residues. The CDR3 DNA sequence: TGCGCCAGCAGCTTGGTTCGGAGGGGAGAGACCCAGTACTTC. This translates into CASSLVRRGETQYF.

This clone was seen only a few times. This chain links TRBV6-4 with TRBJ1-2; D is uncertain. Germline CDR1 MRHNA, CDR2 SNTAGT. Trimming took off 5 bases at V and 0 bases at J, with 4 bases between the two ends. The CDR3 has 12 amino acids. The CDR3 reads CASSSTNYGYTF. CDR3 nucleotide sequence: TGTGCCAGCAGTAGCACTAACTATGGCTACACCTTC.

This chain joins TRBV4-2 and TRBJ2-3; no reliable D call. V was pared by 4 bases and J by 2 bases, with 10 bases between. Germline CDR1 and CDR2: LGHNA and YNFKEQ. This CDR3 spans 14 amino acids. Written as DNA, the CDR3 is TGTGCCAGCAGCCCTCCCCCCAACACAGATACGCAGTATTTT. It is translated as CASSPPPNTDTQYF.

There are a few counts of this clone. This chain joins TRBV9 and TRBJ2-5; no definite D call. Per germline, CDR1 SGDLS and CDR2 YYNGEE. The CDR3 sequence is 11 residues long. V lost 0 bases and J 5 bases, leaving 2 bases between the germline ends. The CDR3 DNA is TGTGCCAGCAGCGTAGACGAGACCCAGTACTTC. It translates to CASSVDETQYF.

This rearrangement joins TRBV28 to TRBJ2-4; D is ambiguous. Trimming cost V 0 bases and J 0 bases, with 12 bases left between them. Germline V gene sequence: CDR1 MDHEN, CDR2 SYDVKM. CDR3 length: 17 residues. The CDR3 bases are TGTGCCAGCAGTTTATGGTCCGCCAGCCTAGCCAAAAACATTCAGTACTTC. Amino acid sequence: CASSLWSASLAKNIQYF.

This clone was counted a few times. The genes are TRBV29-1 and TRBJ2-5; D gene unclear. The CDR3 covers 13 residues. Germline CDR1 is SQVTM and CDR2 is ANQGSEA. V was clipped by 1 base and J by 5 bases, with 11 bases between them. For the CDR3, the DNA is TGCAGCGTTGAAGGCCGCAGACGGGAGACCCAGTACTTC. As protein: CSVEGRRRETQYF.

This chain connects TRBV27 to TRBJ1-2; D is unclear. Per germline, CDR1 MNHEY and CDR2 SMNVEV (reference sequence). Trimming stripped 7 bases from V and 1 base from J, with 16 bases between. This CDR3 is 15 amino acids long. The CDR3 region has the DNA TGTGCCAGCACCACCCGGGAGGGCCGTAACTATGGCTACACCTTC. Translated: CASTTREGRNYGYTF.

This chain joins TRBV4-3 and TRBJ1-4; 8 bases map to TRBD1. Trimming took 7 bases from V and 7 from J; bases not matched to a gene: 11. CDR3 size: 15 residues. Per the germline V gene, CDR1 is LGHNA and CDR2 is YSLEER. Written as DNA, the CDR3 is TGCGCCAGCACTCCATCCGGGACAGGTATTGAAAAACTGTTTTTT. Its translation: CASTPSGTGIEKLFF.

The chain uses TRBV11-2 and TRBJ2-7; 10 positions agree with TRBD2. The germline gives CDR1 SGHAT, CDR2 FQNNGV. This CDR3 is built from 14 residues. The V segment lost 4 bases and the J segment 2 bases; nucleotides outside the gene matches: 2. CDR3 sequence: CASSSSGGPYEQYF. The CDR3 DNA is TGTGCCAGCAGCTCTAGCGGGGGCCCCTACGAGCAGTACTTC.

This chain joins TRBV5-1 and TRBJ2-2; TRBD2 aligns across 8 bases. CDR3 length: 16 residues. Germline lookup yields CDR1 SGHRS and CDR2 YFSETQ. The trim removed 4 bases at V and 8 bases at J, leaving 13 bases unmatched. The CDR3 DNA follows: TGCGCCAGCAGCCCGATAGGACTAGCCAATGGGGGGGAGCTGTTTTTT. It translates to CASSPIGLANGGELFF. The variable domain in full, completed from reference TRBV5-1 and TRBJ2-2, reads KAGVTQTPRYLIKTRGQQVTLSCSPISGHRSVSWYQQTPGQGLQFLFEYFSETQRNKGNFPGRFSGRQFSNSRSEMNVSTLELGDSALYLCASSPIGLANGGELFFGEGSRLTVL.

This clone occurred once. The rearrangement joins TRBV5-1 to TRBJ1-2; D is perhaps TRBD1 (5 bases). The CDR3 extends over 13 amino acids. Between the trimmed V and J ends, which lost 3 bases and 2 bases, there was a span of 8 bases. Germline V gene data show CDR1 as SGHRS and CDR2 as YFSETQ. In DNA form, the CDR3 reads TGCGCCAGCAGCTACCGGGACAACTATGGCTACACCTTC. It translates to CASSYRDNYGYTF.

This clone showed up just a few times. The chain joins TRBV6-5 to TRBJ1-3; 8 bases are shared with TRBD1. This CDR3 region has 14 residues. Per germline, CDR1 MNHEY and CDR2 SVGAGI. Germline trimming cut 5 bases from V and 4 bases from J; bases unmatched to any gene: 4. The CDR3 loop is CASSRTGIGNTIYF. CDR3 coding DNA: TGTGCCAGCAGTCGGACAGGGATCGGAAACACCATATATTTT.

This clone was recorded a few times. The gene calls are TRBV15 and TRBJ2-3, with D perhaps assigned TRBD1 or TRBD2 (5 bases each). This CDR3 comprises 14 residues. The V end was cut by 4 bases, the J end by 1 base, with 9 bases between. Germline-derived CDR1 and CDR2 are LNHNV and YYDKDF (reference sequence). The CDR3: CATSNRDGTDTQYF. The DNA for the CDR3 is TGTGCCACCAGCAATAGGGACGGCACAGATACGCAGTATTTT.

This clone showed up just a few times. This sequence joins TRBV6-1 and TRBJ1-2; tentative D call: TRBD1 (5 bases). The CDR3 contains 13 residues. Deletions cut 8 bases from V and 6 bases from J, with 16 bases between. Germline V lookup: CDR1 MNHNS, CDR2 SASEGT. This chain's CDR3 is CASRGYMADGYTF. The CDR3, as DNA: TGTGCCAGCCGGGGGTACATGGCGGATGGCTACACCTTC.

The CDR3, as DNA: TGTGCCAGCAGCTTACGGGGGGGCGCAGAAAGGGAGACCCAGTACTTC. This sequence encodes CASSLRGGAERETQYF. The chain recombines TRBV7-2 with TRBJ2-5, with 8 bases matching TRBD2. Germline lookup yields CDR1 SGHTA and CDR2 FQGNSA. V lost 2 bases, J lost 5 bases, and 10 bases stayed unmatched. This CDR3 is built from 16 residues.

DNA for the CDR3: TGTGCCAGCGTGGAGCGTGGGCGGGCGTATAATTCACCCCTCCACTTT. Translating it yields CASVERGRAYNSPLHF. The gene calls are TRBV5-6 and TRBJ1-6; no reliable D call. Germline V lookup: CDR1 SGHDT, CDR2 YYEEEE. This CDR3 has 16 residues. Trimming stripped 7 bases from V and 4 bases from J, with 18 bases between. Full variable domain (remainder filled in from reference TRBV5-6 and TRBJ1-6): DAGVTQSPTHLIKTRGQQVTLRCSPKSGHDTVSWYQQALGQGPQFIFQYYEEEERQRGNFPDRFSGHQFPNYSSELNVNALLLGDSALYLCASVERGRAYNSPLHFGNGTRLTVT.

This clone was counted a few times. This CDR3 is also generated by other DNA sequences in the sample. The chain carries TRBV29-1 and TRBJ2-3; D unresolved. Trimming removed 7 bases at V and 1 base at J, with 15 bases between. CDR3 length: 14 amino acids. CDR1 is SQVTM and CDR2 is ANQGSEA in the germline V gene. CDR3: CSARLGSGTDTQYF. The CDR3 DNA is TGCAGCGCAAGACTGGGGTCTGGCACAGATACGCAGTATTTT.

The rearrangement joins TRBV2 to TRBJ2-7; D gene uncertain. The CDR3 spans 13 residues. The V gene lost 1 base and the J gene lost 2 bases, with 6 bases spanning the gap. The germline V gene encodes CDR1 SNHLY and CDR2 FYNNEI. CDR3 in amino acids: CASSEVVPYEQYF. Here the CDR3 DNA reads TGTGCCAGCAGTGAAGTGGTCCCCTACGAGCAGTACTTC.

This clone has only a few counts. The rearrangement uses TRBV7-2 and TRBJ2-5; 8 bases are shared with TRBD1. From germline, CDR1 is SGHTA and CDR2 FQGNSA. V shed 0 bases, J shed 5 bases, and the junction held 8 bases outside the gene matches. The CDR3 runs 16 residues. CDR3 nucleotides: TGTGCCAGCAGCTTAGCAAAGGGCAGGGGGCGCGAGACCCAGTACTTC. The encoded protein is CASSLAKGRGRETQYF.

By frequency in the sample, this clone is medium-sized (0.01 to 0.1%). V gene TRBV5-1 combines with J gene TRBJ1-1, with TRBD1 as a possible D gene (5 bases). Trimming took 4 bases from V and 3 from J, leaving 16 bases between them. Germline V gene sequence: CDR1 SGHRS, CDR2 YFSETQ. The CDR3 covers 15 residues. The CDR3 coding sequence is TGCGCCAGCAGCCAAGGAGGGACGGCCGACACTGAAGCTTTCTTT. Protein product: CASSQGGTADTEAFF.

This clone is medium-sized in the sample. The chain links TRBV7-9 to TRBJ2-3, with D perhaps matching TRBD1 or TRBD2 (5 bases each). This CDR3 has 14 residues. The ends were cut back, 3 bases at V and 2 bases at J, with 9 bases in the middle. The V gene's germline CDR1 is SEHNR and CDR2 FQNEAQ (reference sequence). The CDR3 here is CASSLGRTTDTQYF. CDR3 nucleotide sequence: TGTGCCAGCAGCTTGGGACGGACCACAGATACGCAGTATTTT.

The J gene is TRBJ2-1, the V gene TRBV7-8; D is perhaps TRBD2 (6 bases). The CDR3 totals 17 residues. The germline V gene has CDR1 SGHVS and CDR2 FQNEAQ. Between the trimmed V and J ends, which lost 1 base and 1 base, there was a span of 14 bases. The CDR3: CASSLGYSGRSYNEQFF. For the CDR3, the DNA is TGTGCCAGCAGCTTAGGGTATTCAGGGAGGTCCTACAATGAGCAGTTCTTC.

The table lists this clone with a few counts. J is TRBJ1-1 and V is TRBV11-1; TRBD1 is a possible D gene (5 bases). This CDR3 comprises 14 residues. From germline, CDR1 is SGHAT and CDR2 FQDESV (reference sequence). V gave up 5 bases and J gave up 5 bases, with 15 bases separating them. CDR3 sequence reads: CASSLSEGRTEAFF. CDR3 DNA sequence: TGTGCCAGCAGCCTTAGTGAGGGGAGAACTGAAGCTTTCTTT.